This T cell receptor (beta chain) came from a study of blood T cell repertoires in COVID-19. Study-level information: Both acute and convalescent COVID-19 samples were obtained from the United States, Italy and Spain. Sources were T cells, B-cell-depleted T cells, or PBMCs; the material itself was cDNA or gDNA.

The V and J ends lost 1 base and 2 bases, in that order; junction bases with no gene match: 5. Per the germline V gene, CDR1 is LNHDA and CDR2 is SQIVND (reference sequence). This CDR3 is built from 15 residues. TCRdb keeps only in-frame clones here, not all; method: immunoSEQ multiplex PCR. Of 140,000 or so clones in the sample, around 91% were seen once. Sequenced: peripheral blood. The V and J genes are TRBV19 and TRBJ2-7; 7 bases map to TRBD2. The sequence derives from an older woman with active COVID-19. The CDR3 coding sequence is TGTGCCAGTAGTATAGTACCAGCGGGACCCTACGAGCAGTACTTC. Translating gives CASSIVPAGPYEQYF. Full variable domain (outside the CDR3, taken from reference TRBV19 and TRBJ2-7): DGGITQSPKYLFRKEGQNVTLSCEQNLNHDAMYWYRQDPGQGLRLIYYSQIVNDFQKGDIAEGYSVSREKKESFPLTVTSAQKNPTAFYLCASSIVPAGPYEQYFGPGTRLTVT.